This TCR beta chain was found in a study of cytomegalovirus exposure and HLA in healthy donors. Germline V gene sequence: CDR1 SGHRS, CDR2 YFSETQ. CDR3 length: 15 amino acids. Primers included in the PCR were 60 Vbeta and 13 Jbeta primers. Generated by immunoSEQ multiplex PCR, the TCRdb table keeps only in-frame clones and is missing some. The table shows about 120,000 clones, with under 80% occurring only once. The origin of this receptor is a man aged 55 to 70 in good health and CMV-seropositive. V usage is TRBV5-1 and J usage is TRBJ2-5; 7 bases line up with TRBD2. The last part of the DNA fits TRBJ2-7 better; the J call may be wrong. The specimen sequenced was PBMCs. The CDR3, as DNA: TGCGCCAGCAGCTGGGGAGGGGACCCTCGCTACGAGCAGTACTTC. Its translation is CASSWGGDPRYEQYF.